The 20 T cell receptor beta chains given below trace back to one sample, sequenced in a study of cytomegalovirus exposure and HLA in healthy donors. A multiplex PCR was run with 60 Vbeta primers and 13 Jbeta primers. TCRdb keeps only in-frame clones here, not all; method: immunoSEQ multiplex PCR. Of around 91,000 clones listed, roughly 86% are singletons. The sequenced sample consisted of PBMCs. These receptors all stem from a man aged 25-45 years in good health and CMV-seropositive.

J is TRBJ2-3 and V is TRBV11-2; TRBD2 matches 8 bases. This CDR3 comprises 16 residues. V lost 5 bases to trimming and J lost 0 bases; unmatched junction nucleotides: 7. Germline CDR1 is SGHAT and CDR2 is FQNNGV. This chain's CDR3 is CASSIRGLGSTDTQYF. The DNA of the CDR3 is TGTGCCAGCAGCATTCGGGGACTAGGGAGCACAGATACGCAGTATTTT.

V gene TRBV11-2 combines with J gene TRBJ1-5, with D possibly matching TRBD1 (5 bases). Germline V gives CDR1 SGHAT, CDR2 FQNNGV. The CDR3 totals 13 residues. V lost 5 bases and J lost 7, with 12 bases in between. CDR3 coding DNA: TGTGCCAGCAGCCAAGGGGAAAGACAGCCCCAGCATTTT. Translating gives CASSQGERQPQHF. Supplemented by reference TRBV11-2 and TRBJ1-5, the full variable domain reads EAGVAQSPRYKIIEKRQSVAFWCNPISGHATLYWYQQILGQGPKLLIQFQNNGVVDDSQLPKDRFSAERLKGVDSTLKIQPAKLEDSAVYLCASSQGERQPQHFGDGTRLSIL.

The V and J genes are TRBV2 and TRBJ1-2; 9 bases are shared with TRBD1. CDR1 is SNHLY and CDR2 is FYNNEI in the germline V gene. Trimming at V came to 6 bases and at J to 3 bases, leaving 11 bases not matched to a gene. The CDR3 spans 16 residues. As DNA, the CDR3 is TGTGCCAGCAGAGGCGGGGGACAGGGTCCATACTATGGCTACACCTTC. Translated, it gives CASRGGGQGPYYGYTF.

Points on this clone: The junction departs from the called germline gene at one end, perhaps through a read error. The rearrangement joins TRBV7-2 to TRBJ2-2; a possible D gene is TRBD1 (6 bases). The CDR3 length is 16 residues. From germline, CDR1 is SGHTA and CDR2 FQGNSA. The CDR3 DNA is TGTGCCAGCAGCTTAGAGCCAGGGGTGAACGCCGGGGAGCTGTTTTTT. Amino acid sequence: CASSLEPGVNAGELFF.

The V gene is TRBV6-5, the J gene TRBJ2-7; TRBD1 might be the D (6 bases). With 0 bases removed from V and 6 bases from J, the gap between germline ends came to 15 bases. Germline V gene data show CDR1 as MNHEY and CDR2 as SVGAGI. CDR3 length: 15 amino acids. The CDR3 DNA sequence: TGTGCCAGCAGTTACTCGCTCGGGACAACAGCCGAGCAGTACTTC. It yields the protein CASSYSLGTTAEQYF.

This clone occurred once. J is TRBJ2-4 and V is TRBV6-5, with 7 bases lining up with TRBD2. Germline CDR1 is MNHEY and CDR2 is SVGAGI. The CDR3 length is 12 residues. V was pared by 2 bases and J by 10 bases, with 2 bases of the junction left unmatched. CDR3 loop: CASSYGGDIQYF. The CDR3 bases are TGTGCCAGCAGTTACGGGGGGGATATTCAGTACTTC.

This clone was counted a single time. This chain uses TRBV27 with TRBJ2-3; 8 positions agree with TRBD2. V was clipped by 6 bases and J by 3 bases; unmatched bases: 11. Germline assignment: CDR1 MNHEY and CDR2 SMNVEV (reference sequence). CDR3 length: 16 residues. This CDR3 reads CASSPISGEGTDTQYF. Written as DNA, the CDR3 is TGTGCCAGCAGCCCTATTAGCGGGGAGGGTACAGATACGCAGTATTTT.

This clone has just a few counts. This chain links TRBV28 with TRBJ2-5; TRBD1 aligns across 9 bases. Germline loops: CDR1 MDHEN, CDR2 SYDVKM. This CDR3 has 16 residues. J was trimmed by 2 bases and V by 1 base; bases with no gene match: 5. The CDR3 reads CASSLFSGTGQETQYF. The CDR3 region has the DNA TGTGCCAGCAGTTTATTCTCCGGGACAGGGCAAGAGACCCAGTACTTC.

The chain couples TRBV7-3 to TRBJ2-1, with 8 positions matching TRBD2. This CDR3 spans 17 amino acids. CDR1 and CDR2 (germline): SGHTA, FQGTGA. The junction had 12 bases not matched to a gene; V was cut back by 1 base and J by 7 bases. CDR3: CASSLKGREALWNEQFF. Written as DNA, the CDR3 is TGTGCCAGCAGCTTAAAAGGGCGGGAGGCCCTTTGGAATGAGCAGTTCTTC.

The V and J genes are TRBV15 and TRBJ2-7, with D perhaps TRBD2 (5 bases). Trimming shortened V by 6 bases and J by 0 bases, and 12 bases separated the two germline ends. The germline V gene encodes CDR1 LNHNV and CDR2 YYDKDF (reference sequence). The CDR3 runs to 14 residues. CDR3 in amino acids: CATSGSGNSYEQYF. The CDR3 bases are TGTGCCACCAGTGGTTCCGGGAACTCCTACGAGCAGTACTTC.

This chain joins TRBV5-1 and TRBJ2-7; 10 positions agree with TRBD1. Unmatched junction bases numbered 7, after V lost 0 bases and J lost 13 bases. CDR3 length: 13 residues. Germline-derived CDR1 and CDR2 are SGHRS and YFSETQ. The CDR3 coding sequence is TGCGCCAGCAGCTTGGCCTCGGGGGACAGGGGATACTTC. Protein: CASSLASGDRGYF.

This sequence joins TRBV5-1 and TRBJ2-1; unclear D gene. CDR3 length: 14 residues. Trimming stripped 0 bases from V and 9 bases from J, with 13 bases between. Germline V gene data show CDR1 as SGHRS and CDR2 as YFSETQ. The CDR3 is CASSLGVRGAEQFF. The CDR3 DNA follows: TGCGCCAGCAGCTTGGGGGTGCGCGGAGCTGAGCAGTTCTTC. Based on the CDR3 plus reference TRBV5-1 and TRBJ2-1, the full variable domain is KAGVTQTPRYLIKTRGQQVTLSCSPISGHRSVSWYQQTPGQGLQFLFEYFSETQRNKGNFPGRFSGRQFSNSRSEMNVSTLELGDSALYLCASSLGVRGAEQFFGPGTRLTVL.

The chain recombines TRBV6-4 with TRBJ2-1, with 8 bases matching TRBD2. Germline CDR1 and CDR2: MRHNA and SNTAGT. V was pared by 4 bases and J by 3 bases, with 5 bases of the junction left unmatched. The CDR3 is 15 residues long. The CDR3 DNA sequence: TGTGCCAGCAGTGGAACTAGCGGCCACTACAATGAGCAGTTCTTC. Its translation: CASSGTSGHYNEQFF.

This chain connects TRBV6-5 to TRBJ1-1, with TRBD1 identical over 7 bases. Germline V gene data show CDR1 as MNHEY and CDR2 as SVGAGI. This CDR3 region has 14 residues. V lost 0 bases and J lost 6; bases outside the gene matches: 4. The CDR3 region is CASSYSDRSPEAFF. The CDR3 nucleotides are TGTGCCAGCAGTTACTCGGACAGGTCCCCTGAAGCTTTCTTT.

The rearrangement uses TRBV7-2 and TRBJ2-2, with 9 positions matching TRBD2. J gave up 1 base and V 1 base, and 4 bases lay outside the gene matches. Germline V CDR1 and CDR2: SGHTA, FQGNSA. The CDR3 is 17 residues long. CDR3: CASSLVAGVRNTGELFF. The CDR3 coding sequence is TGTGCCAGCAGCTTAGTAGCGGGAGTGAGGAACACCGGGGAGCTGTTTTTT.

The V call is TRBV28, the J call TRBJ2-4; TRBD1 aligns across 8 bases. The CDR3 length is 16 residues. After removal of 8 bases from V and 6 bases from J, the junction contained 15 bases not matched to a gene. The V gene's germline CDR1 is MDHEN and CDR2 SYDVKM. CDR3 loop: CASLAGGWMGPNIQYF. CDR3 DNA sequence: TGTGCCAGCCTAGCAGGGGGCTGGATGGGACCAAACATTCAGTACTTC.

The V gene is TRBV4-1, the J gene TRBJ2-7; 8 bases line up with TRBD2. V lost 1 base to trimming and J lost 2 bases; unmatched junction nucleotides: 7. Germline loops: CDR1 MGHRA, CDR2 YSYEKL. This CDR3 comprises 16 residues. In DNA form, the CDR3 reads TGCGCCAGCAGCCAAGGGGGAGCGGGAGCGACCTACGAGCAGTACTTC. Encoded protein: CASSQGGAGATYEQYF.

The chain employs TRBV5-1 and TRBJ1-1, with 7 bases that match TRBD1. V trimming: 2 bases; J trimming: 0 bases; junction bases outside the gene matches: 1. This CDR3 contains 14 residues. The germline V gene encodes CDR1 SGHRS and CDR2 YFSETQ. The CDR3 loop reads CASSFGTVNTEAFF. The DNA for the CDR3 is TGCGCCAGCAGCTTTGGGACAGTGAACACTGAAGCTTTCTTT.

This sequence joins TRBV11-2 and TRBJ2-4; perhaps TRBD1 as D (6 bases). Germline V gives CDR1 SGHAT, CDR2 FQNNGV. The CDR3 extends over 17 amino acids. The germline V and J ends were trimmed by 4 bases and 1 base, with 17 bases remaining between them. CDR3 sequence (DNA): TGTGCCAGCAGCTCCGTTTGGGGAAGGGGGGCCAAAAACATTCAGTACTTC. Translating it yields CASSSVWGRGAKNIQYF.

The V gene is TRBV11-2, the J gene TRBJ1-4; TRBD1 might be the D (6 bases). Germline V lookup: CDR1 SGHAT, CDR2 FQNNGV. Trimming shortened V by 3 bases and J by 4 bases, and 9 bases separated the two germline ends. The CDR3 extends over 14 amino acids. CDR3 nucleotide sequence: TGTGCCAGCAGCTTCCAGGGGAGTAATGAAAAACTGTTTTTT. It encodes CASSFQGSNEKLFF.